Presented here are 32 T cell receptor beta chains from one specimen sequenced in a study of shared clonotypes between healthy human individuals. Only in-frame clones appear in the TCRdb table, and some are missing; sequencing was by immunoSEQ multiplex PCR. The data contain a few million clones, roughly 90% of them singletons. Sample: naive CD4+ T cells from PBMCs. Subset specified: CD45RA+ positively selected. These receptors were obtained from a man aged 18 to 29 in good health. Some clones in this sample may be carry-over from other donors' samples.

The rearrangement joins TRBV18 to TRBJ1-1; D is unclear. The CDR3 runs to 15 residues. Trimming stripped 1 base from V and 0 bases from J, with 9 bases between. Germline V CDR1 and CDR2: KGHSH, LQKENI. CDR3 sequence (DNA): TGTGCCAGCTCACCACTCTCAGATCTGAACACTGAAGCTTTCTTT. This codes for CASSPLSDLNTEAFF.

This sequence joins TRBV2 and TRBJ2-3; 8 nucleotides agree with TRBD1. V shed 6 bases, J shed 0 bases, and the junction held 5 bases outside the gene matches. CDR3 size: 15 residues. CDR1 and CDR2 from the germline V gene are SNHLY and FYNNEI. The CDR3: CASRPYRGSTDTQYF. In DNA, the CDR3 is TGTGCCAGCAGACCCTACAGGGGGAGCACAGATACGCAGTATTTT.

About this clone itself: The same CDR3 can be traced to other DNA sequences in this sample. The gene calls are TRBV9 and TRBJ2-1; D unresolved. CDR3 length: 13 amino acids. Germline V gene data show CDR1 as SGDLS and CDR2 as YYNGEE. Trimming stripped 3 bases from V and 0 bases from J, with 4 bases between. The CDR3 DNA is TGTGCCAGCAGCGCCAGCTCCTACAATGAGCAGTTCTTC. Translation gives CASSASSYNEQFF.

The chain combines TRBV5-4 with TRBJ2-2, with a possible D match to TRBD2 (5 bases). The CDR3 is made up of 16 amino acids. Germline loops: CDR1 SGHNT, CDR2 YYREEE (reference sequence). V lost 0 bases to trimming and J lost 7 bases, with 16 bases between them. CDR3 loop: CASSLVPLAGGGELFF. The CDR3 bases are TGTGCCAGCAGCTTGGTTCCCTTGGCGGGCGGCGGGGAGCTGTTTTTT.

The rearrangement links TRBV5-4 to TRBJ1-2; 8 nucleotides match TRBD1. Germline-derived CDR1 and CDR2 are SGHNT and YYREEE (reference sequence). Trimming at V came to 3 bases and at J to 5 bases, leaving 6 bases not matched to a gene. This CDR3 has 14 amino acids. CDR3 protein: CASSSDRGAYGYTF. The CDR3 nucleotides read TGTGCCAGCAGCTCAGACAGGGGCGCATATGGCTACACCTTC.

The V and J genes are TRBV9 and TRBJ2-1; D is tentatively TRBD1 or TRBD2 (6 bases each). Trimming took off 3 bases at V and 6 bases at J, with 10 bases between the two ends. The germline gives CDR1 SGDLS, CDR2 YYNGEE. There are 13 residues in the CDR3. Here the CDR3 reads CASSATGANEQFF. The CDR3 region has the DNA TGTGCCAGCAGCGCCACGGGGGCCAATGAGCAGTTCTTC.

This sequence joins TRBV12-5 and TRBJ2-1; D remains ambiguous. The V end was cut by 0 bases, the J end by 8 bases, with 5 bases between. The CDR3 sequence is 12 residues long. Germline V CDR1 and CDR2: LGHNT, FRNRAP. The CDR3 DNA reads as TGTGCTAGTGGTTTGGTACGGGATGAGCAGTTCTTC. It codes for CASGLVRDEQFF.

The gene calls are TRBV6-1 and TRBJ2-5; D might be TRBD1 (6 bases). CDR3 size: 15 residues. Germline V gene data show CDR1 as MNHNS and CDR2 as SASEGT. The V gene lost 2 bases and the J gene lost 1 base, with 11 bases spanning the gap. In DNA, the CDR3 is TGTGCCAGCAGTGAACAAGGACAGATCCAAGAGACCCAGTACTTC. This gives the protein CASSEQGQIQETQYF.

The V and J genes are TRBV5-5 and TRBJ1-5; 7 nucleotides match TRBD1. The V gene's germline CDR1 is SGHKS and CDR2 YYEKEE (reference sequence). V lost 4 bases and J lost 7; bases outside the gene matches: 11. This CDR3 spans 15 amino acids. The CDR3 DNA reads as TGTGCCAGCAGCCCGGGGACAGAAAGAGGGCAGCCCCAGCATTTT. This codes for CASSPGTERGQPQHF.

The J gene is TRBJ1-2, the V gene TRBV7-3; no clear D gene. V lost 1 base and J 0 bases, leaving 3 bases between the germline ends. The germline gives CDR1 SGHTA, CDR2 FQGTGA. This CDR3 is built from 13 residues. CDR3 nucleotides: TGTGCCAGCAGCTTAATCGCTAACTATGGCTACACCTTC. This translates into CASSLIANYGYTF.

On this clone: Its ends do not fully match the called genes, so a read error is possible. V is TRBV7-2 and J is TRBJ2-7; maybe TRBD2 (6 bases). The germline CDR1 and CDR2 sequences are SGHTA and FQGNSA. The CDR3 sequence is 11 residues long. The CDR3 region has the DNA TGTGCCAGCAGCATTGGAGGGGTCCCTTTCTTC. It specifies CASSIGGVPFF.

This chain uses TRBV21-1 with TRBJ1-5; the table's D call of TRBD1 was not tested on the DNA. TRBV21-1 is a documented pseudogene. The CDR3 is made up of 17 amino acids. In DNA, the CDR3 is TGTGCCAGCAGCAAATGTCGGGACAGGGTGAGGAATCAGCCCCAGCATTTT. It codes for CASSKCRDRVRNQPQHF.

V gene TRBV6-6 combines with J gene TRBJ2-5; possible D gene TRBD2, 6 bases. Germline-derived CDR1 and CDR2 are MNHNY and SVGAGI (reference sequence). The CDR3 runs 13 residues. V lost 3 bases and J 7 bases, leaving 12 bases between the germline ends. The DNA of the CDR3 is TGTGCCAGCAGTTATGGCCCGCGGGGGACCCAGTACTTC. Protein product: CASSYGPRGTQYF.

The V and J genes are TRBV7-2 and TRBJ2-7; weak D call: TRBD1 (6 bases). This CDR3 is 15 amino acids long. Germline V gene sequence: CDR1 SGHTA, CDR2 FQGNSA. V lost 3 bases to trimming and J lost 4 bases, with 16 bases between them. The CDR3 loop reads CASSFTGLGQYEQYF. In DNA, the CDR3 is TGTGCCAGCAGCTTTACAGGGTTGGGTCAATACGAGCAGTACTTC.

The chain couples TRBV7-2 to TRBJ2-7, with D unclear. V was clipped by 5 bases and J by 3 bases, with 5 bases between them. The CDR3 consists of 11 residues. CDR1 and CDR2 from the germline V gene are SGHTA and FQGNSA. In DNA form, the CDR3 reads TGTGCCAGCAGCAAACTCTACGAGCAGTACTTC. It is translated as CASSKLYEQYF. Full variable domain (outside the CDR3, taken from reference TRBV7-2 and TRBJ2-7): GAGVSQSPSNKVTEKGKDVELRCDPISGHTALYWYRQSLGQGLEFLIYFQGNSAPDKSGLPSDRFSAERTGGSVSTLTIQRTQQEDSAVYLCASSKLYEQYFGPGTRLTVT.

This chain's CDR3 is CAWYSGSTDTQYF. CDR3 in DNA: TGTGCCTGGTATAGCGGGAGCACAGATACGCAGTATTTT. This chain joins TRBV30 and TRBJ2-3; 7 nucleotides align to TRBD2. The CDR3 totals 13 residues. Germline CDR1 GTSNPN, CDR2 SVGIG (reference sequence). With V trimmed by 5 bases and J by 0 bases, 2 bases remained unmatched.

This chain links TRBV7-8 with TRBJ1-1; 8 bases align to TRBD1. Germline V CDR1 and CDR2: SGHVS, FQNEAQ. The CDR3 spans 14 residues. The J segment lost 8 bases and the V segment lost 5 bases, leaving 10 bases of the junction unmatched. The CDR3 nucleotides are TGTGCCAGCAGCCATAACCGGGACAGGCTCGAAGCTTTCTTT. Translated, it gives CASSHNRDRLEAFF.

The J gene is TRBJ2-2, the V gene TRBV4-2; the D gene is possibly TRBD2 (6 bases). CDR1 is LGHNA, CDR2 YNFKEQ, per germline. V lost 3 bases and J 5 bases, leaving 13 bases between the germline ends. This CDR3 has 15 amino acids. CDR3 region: CASSQDVAATGELFF. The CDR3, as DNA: TGTGCCAGCAGCCAGGACGTAGCGGCAACCGGGGAGCTGTTTTTT.

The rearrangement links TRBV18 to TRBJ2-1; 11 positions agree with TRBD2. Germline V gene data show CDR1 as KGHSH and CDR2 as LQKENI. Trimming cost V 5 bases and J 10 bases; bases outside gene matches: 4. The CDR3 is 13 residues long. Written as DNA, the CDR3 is TGTGCCAGCTCATCGGGACTAGCGGAAGAGCAGTTCTTC. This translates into CASSSGLAEEQFF.

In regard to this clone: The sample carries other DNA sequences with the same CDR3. Here the CDR3 reads CASSPGTGGTEAFF. CDR3 in DNA: TGCGCCAGCAGCCCGGGAACGGGGGGGACTGAAGCTTTCTTT. The J gene is TRBJ1-1, the V gene TRBV5-1, with a tentative D call TRBD1 (5 bases). With 4 bases removed from V and 5 bases from J, the gap between germline ends came to 15 bases. The CDR3 is made up of 14 amino acids. Germline CDR1 reads SGHRS; CDR2 reads YFSETQ.

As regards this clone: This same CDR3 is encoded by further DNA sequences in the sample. Here the CDR3 reads CASSPGTDYSGNTIYF. CDR3 in DNA: TGCGCCAGCAGCCCCGGGACTGACTACTCTGGAAACACCATATATTTT. The chain combines TRBV5-1 with TRBJ1-3, with D possibly TRBD1 on 5 matching bases. CDR3 size: 16 residues. The V gene's germline CDR1 is SGHRS and CDR2 YFSETQ. Trimming cost V 4 bases and J 0 bases, with 14 bases left between them. Full variable domain (outside the CDR3, taken from reference TRBV5-1 and TRBJ1-3): KAGVTQTPRYLIKTRGQQVTLSCSPISGHRSVSWYQQTPGQGLQFLFEYFSETQRNKGNFPGRFSGRQFSNSRSEMNVSTLELGDSALYLCASSPGTDYSGNTIYFGEGSWLTVV.

CDR3 coding DNA: TGTGCCAGCAGCTTACTACAGGACCAAGCTTTCTTT. Encoded protein: CASSLLQDQAFF. The chain is built from TRBV7-9 and TRBJ1-1; possibly TRBD1 for D (5 bases). Germline V gene data show CDR1 as SEHNR and CDR2 as FQNEAQ (reference sequence). Trimming pared 2 bases from V and 9 bases from J, leaving 10 bases between. The CDR3 is 12 amino acids.

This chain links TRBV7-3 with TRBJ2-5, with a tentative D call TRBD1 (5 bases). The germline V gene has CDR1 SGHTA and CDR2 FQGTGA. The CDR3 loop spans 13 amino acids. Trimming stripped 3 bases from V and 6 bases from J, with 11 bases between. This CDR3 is CASSLDKGQTQYF. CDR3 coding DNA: TGTGCCAGCAGCTTGGACAAGGGGCAGACCCAGTACTTC.

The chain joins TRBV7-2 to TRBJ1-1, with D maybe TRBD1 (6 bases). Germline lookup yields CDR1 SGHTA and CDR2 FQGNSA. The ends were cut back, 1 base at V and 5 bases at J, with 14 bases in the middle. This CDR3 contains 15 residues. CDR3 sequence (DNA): TGTGCCAGCAGCTTAGGTTTTGGCAGGGGAACTGAAGCTTTCTTT. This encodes CASSLGFGRGTEAFF. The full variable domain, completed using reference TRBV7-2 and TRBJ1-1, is GAGVSQSPSNKVTEKGKDVELRCDPISGHTALYWYRQSLGQGLEFLIYFQGNSAPDKSGLPSDRFSAERTGGSVSTLTIQRTQQEDSAVYLCASSLGFGRGTEAFFGQGTRLTVV.

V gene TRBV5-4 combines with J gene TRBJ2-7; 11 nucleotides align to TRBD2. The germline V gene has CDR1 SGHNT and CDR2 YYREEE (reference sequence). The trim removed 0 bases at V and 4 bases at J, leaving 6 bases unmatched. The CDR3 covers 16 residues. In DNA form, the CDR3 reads TGTGCCAGCAGCTTGGGGGAGGGACTAGCGGAATACGAGCAGTACTTC. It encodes CASSLGEGLAEYEQYF.

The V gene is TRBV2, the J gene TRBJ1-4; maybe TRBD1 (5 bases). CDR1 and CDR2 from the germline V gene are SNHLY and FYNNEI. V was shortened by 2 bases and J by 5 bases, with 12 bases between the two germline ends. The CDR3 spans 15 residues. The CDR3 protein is CASSEYGGENEKLFF. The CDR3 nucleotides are TGTGCCAGCAGTGAATACGGGGGTGAAAATGAAAAACTGTTTTTT.

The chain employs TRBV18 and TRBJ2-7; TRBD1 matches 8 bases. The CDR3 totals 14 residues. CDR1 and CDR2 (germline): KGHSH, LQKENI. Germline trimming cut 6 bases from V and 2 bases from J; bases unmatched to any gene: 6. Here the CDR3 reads CASSRLQGAYEQYF. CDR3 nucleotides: TGTGCCAGCTCGCGTCTACAGGGGGCCTACGAGCAGTACTTC.

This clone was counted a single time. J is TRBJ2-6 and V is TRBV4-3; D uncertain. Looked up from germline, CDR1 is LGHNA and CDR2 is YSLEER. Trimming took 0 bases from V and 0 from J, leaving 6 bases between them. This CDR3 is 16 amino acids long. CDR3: CASSQDSISGANVLTF. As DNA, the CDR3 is TGCGCCAGCAGCCAAGATTCTATCTCTGGGGCCAACGTCCTGACTTTC.

This CDR3 is CARSSRTLSGEAYF. DNA of the CDR3: TGTGCCAGAAGCTCACGGACTCTGAGCGGGGAGGCGTATTTT. This sequence joins TRBV5-3 and TRBJ2-3; 7 positions match TRBD2. TRBV5-3 belongs to the ORF category, with a function that is uncertain. There are 14 residues in the CDR3. With 3 bases clipped from V and 14 bases from J, the junction kept 15 bases outside the gene matches.

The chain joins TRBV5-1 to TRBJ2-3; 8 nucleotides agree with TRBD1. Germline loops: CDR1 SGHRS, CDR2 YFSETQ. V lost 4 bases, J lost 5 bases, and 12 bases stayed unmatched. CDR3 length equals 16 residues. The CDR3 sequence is CASSNVIGQGIDTQYF. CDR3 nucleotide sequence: TGCGCCAGCAGCAACGTGATAGGACAGGGAATAGATACGCAGTATTTT.

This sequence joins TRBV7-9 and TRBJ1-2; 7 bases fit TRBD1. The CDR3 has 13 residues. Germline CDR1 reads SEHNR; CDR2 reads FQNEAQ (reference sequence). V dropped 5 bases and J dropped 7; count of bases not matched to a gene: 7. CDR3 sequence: CASSVGTAGGYTF. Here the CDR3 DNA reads TGTGCCAGCAGCGTCGGGACAGCTGGTGGCTACACCTTC.

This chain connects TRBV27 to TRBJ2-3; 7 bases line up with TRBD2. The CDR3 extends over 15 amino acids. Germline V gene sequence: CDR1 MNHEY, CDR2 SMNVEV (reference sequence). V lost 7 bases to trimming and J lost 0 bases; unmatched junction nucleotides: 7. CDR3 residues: CASKPSGPSTDTQYF. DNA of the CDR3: TGTGCCAGCAAGCCTAGCGGACCTAGCACAGATACGCAGTATTTT.